The 24 T cell receptor beta chains below were found in one sample sequenced in a study of cytomegalovirus exposure and HLA in healthy donors. The PCR employed 60 Vbeta primers together with 13 Jbeta primers. The data were produced by immunoSEQ multiplex PCR, yet TCRdb's version contains in-frame clones alone and is incomplete. The table has under 250,000 clones, about 85% seen once. Sample: PBMCs. These receptors came from a girl aged 2 to 9 in good health and CMV-seronegative.

The chain combines TRBV6-1 with TRBJ2-3; D gene ambiguous. Germline-derived CDR1 and CDR2 are MNHNS and SASEGT. The CDR3 consists of 15 residues. V was trimmed by 8 bases and J by 2 bases, leaving 17 bases between them. The CDR3: CASRQTSQNTDTQYF. The CDR3 nucleotides are TGTGCCAGCCGGCAGACAAGCCAAAACACAGATACGCAGTATTTT.

The rearrangement joins TRBV5-1 to TRBJ2-7; D might be TRBD1 (7 bases). CDR3 size: 13 residues. Germline CDR1 SGHRS, CDR2 YFSETQ. Between the trimmed V and J ends, which lost 5 bases and 6 bases, there was a span of 15 bases. The CDR3 DNA is TGCGCCAGCAGGCGGGACAGTAGGACCGAGCAGTACTTC. This gives the protein CASRRDSRTEQYF.

This chain uses TRBV5-1 with TRBJ2-1, with 13 positions matching TRBD2. The CDR3 is 16 amino acids. V was clipped by 3 bases and J by 3 bases; unmatched bases: 3. Germline CDR1 reads SGHRS; CDR2 reads YFSETQ. This CDR3 is CASSSRTSGSYNEQFF. Written as DNA, the CDR3 is TGCGCCAGCAGCTCGAGGACTAGCGGGAGCTACAATGAGCAGTTCTTC.

V is TRBV7-2 and J is TRBJ2-5, with a weak D call TRBD2 (6 bases). Germline CDR1 reads SGHTA; CDR2 reads FQGNSA. CDR3 length: 15 amino acids. Trimming removed 5 bases from V and 1 base from J, with 14 bases in between. The DNA of the CDR3 is TGTGCCAGCAGCGTTAGCGGAGCACGCCAAGAGACCCAGTACTTC. It is translated as CASSVSGARQETQYF.

V is TRBV10-3 and J is TRBJ1-2, with a tentative D call TRBD1 (6 bases). This CDR3 is 13 amino acids long. Germline V lookup: CDR1 ENHRY, CDR2 SYGVKD. Trimming stripped 4 bases from V and 4 bases from J, with 10 bases between. The CDR3 region has the DNA TGTGCCATCAGTGGGACAGACCCCTATGGCTACACCTTC. Its protein is CAISGTDPYGYTF.

CDR3 bases: TGTGCCAGCAGCGGACTAGCAAAAGGATACGAGCAGTACTTC. Encoded protein: CASSGLAKGYEQYF. This chain connects TRBV2 to TRBJ2-7; 8 nucleotides match TRBD2. Germline V gives CDR1 SNHLY, CDR2 FYNNEI. The CDR3 runs 14 residues. V trimming: 6 bases; J trimming: 4 bases; junction bases outside the gene matches: 8.

The chain has TRBV7-3 and TRBJ1-6, with D possibly matching TRBD1 (6 bases). V was trimmed by 2 bases and J by 5 bases, leaving 10 bases between them. The V gene's germline CDR1 is SGHTA and CDR2 FQGTGA. The CDR3 is 15 amino acids. CDR3 loop: CASSLSGQNNSPLHF. The CDR3 coding sequence is TGTGCCAGCAGCTTATCTGGACAGAATAATTCACCCCTCCACTTT.

The chain employs TRBV4-1 and TRBJ1-1, with 7 bases matching TRBD1. Trimming at V came to 2 bases and at J to 1 base, leaving 7 bases not matched to a gene. Germline V gene lookup returns CDR1 MGHRA and CDR2 YSYEKL. The CDR3 totals 16 residues. The CDR3 coding sequence is TGCGCCAGCAGCCAACCTCACAGGGGACGGAACACTGAAGCTTTCTTT. Protein: CASSQPHRGRNTEAFF.

The rearrangement joins TRBV20-1 to TRBJ2-5, with D perhaps TRBD2 (6 bases). The CDR3 is 11 residues long. V shed 8 bases and J shed 9 bases, with 16 bases lying between them. Germline V gene data show CDR1 as DFQATT and CDR2 as SNEGSKA (reference sequence). The CDR3 bases are TGCAGTCGAACTGTGGGCGGGGCCCAGTACTTC. Residues: CSRTVGGAQYF.

The genes are TRBV27 and TRBJ1-6; a weak D match, TRBD1 (5 bases). The CDR3 has 16 amino acids. Germline values: CDR1 MNHEY, CDR2 SMNVEV (reference sequence). V was cut by 5 bases and J by 3 bases, with 14 bases left in between. In DNA form, the CDR3 reads TGTGCCAGCAGTCTCTCCCGACAGAGCTATAATTCACCCCTCCACTTT. It is translated as CASSLSRQSYNSPLHF.

The J gene is TRBJ1-1, the V gene TRBV10-3; 7 bases are a match to TRBD1. Germline V gene lookup returns CDR1 ENHRY and CDR2 SYGVKD. This CDR3 has 14 residues. V lost 6 bases to trimming and J lost 1 base; unmatched junction nucleotides: 5. The CDR3, as DNA: TGTGCCATCAGAAGACAGGGATCGAACACTGAAGCTTTCTTT. This codes for CAIRRQGSNTEAFF.

This clone was recorded a few times. This chain uses TRBV5-4 with TRBJ2-3; tentative D call: TRBD1 (7 bases). The V end lost 4 bases, the J end lost 6 bases, and 12 bases lay between the germline ends. Germline CDR1 is SGHNT and CDR2 is YYREEE (reference sequence). The CDR3 length is 13 residues. CDR3 region: CASSQTGRDTQYF. The CDR3 nucleotides are TGTGCCAGCAGCCAGACAGGGAGGGATACGCAGTATTTT. Looking up the rest from reference TRBV5-4 and TRBJ2-3 gives the full variable domain: ETGVTQSPTHLIKTRGQQVTLRCSSQSGHNTVSWYQQALGQGPQFIFQYYREEENGRGNFPPRFSGLQFPNYSSELNVNALELDDSALYLCASSQTGRDTQYFGPGTRLTVL.

The rearrangement links TRBV28 to TRBJ2-7; 8 positions match TRBD2. V gave up 6 bases and J gave up 2 bases; unmatched junction bases: 6. Germline V CDR1 and CDR2: MDHEN, SYDVKM. This CDR3 has 14 amino acids. The CDR3 spells CASRDSGKAYEQYF. CDR3 coding DNA: TGTGCCAGCAGGGATAGCGGGAAAGCCTACGAGCAGTACTTC.

This rearrangement joins TRBV27 to TRBJ2-3, with TRBD2 matching over 7 bases. V was pared by 2 bases and J by 5 bases, with 7 bases of the junction left unmatched. The CDR3 spans 15 residues. Germline V gene sequence: CDR1 MNHEY, CDR2 SMNVEV (reference sequence). This chain's CDR3 is CASSLRGRGGDTQYF. The CDR3 DNA follows: TGTGCCAGCAGTTTACGAGGGAGGGGAGGAGATACGCAGTATTTT.

V gene TRBV6-5 combines with J gene TRBJ2-1; a possible D gene is TRBD1 (6 bases). In germline, CDR1 is MNHEY, CDR2 SVGAGI. V was cut by 4 bases and J by 14 bases, with 21 bases left in between. The CDR3 contains 14 residues. The CDR3 DNA sequence: TGTGCCAGCAGTTCCCTACCCACAGGGTTGATGAAGTTCTTC. Amino acid sequence: CASSSLPTGLMKFF.

This clone was found a few times. The V call is TRBV6-5, the J call TRBJ1-1; a possible D gene is TRBD1 (5 bases). Germline loops: CDR1 MNHEY, CDR2 SVGAGI. V lost 2 bases and J lost 1, with 14 bases in between. The CDR3 runs to 16 residues. The DNA of the CDR3 is TGTGCCAGCAGTTACGCCCAGGGTAAACGGAACACTGAAGCTTTCTTT. As protein: CASSYAQGKRNTEAFF.

The rearrangement joins TRBV19 to TRBJ1-3; a possible D gene is TRBD1 (5 bases). V gave up 8 bases and J gave up 1 base, with 9 bases separating them. CDR3 length: 13 residues. The V gene's germline CDR1 is LNHDA and CDR2 SQIVND (reference sequence). The CDR3 here is CASRRVSGNTIYF. Here the CDR3 DNA reads TGTGCCAGTCGCAGGGTATCTGGAAACACCATATATTTT.

The V and J genes are TRBV19 and TRBJ2-5; D is perhaps TRBD1 (6 bases). Germline V gene sequence: CDR1 LNHDA, CDR2 SQIVND (reference sequence). This CDR3 region has 15 residues. Trimming removed 5 bases at V and 0 bases at J, with 13 bases between. The CDR3 sequence: CASSGDRPYQETQYF. CDR3 DNA sequence: TGTGCCAGTAGTGGCGACAGGCCGTACCAAGAGACCCAGTACTTC.

The chain uses TRBV5-8 and TRBJ2-7; maybe TRBD1 (6 bases). V dropped 0 bases and J dropped 5 bases, with 15 bases sitting between them. The CDR3 is 15 amino acids. Per germline, CDR1 SGHTS and CDR2 YDEGEE. CDR3 coding DNA: TGTGCCAGCAGCTTGGTGCTGGGGGCTTCCCACGAGCAGTACTTC. Protein sequence: CASSLVLGASHEQYF.

The rearrangement links TRBV6-4 to TRBJ1-1; D may be TRBD1 (5 bases). From germline, CDR1 is MRHNA and CDR2 SNTAGT. CDR3 length: 12 amino acids. The V end lost 0 bases, the J end lost 11 bases, and 10 bases lay between the germline ends. CDR3: CASSDSEGRAFF. CDR3 in DNA: TGTGCCAGCAGTGACTCTGAGGGGAGGGCTTTCTTT.

The rearrangement links TRBV6-1 to TRBJ2-4; possibly TRBD2 for D (6 bases). Per the germline V gene, CDR1 is MNHNS and CDR2 is SASEGT. Between the trimmed V and J ends, which lost 3 bases and 0 bases, there was a span of 24 bases. The CDR3 contains 20 residues. As DNA, the CDR3 is TGTGCCAGCAGTGAGGGGGTAGGCTGGAGGGGTCTTTTAGCCAAAAACATTCAGTACTTC. Its protein is CASSEGVGWRGLLAKNIQYF.

This chain joins TRBV7-9 and TRBJ1-4; 9 nucleotides match TRBD1. The CDR3 consists of 15 residues. V trimming: 5 bases; J trimming: 11 bases; junction bases outside the gene matches: 12. Per the germline V gene, CDR1 is SEHNR and CDR2 is FQNEAQ (reference sequence). Here the CDR3 DNA reads TGTGCCAGCAGCAATCGGCACAGGGGGCCGGGGAAACTGTTTTTT. As protein: CASSNRHRGPGKLFF.

The CDR3 sequence is CASSSAGGPNYGYTF. In DNA, the CDR3 is TGTGCCAGCAGCTCCGCAGGGGGCCCTAACTATGGCTACACCTTC. The chain recombines TRBV5-4 with TRBJ1-2; TRBD1 agrees at 8 bases. Germline loops: CDR1 SGHNT, CDR2 YYREEE (reference sequence). Losses at the gene ends were 3 bases for V and 0 bases for J; bases not matched to a gene: 4. This CDR3 is 15 amino acids long.

J is TRBJ2-1 and V is TRBV2, with TRBD1 matching over 8 bases. The trim removed 3 bases at V and 6 bases at J, leaving 4 bases unmatched. Germline values: CDR1 SNHLY, CDR2 FYNNEI. This CDR3 contains 14 residues. This chain's CDR3 is CASSEGTGFNEQFF. The CDR3 nucleotides read TGTGCCAGCAGTGAGGGGACAGGCTTCAATGAGCAGTTCTTC.